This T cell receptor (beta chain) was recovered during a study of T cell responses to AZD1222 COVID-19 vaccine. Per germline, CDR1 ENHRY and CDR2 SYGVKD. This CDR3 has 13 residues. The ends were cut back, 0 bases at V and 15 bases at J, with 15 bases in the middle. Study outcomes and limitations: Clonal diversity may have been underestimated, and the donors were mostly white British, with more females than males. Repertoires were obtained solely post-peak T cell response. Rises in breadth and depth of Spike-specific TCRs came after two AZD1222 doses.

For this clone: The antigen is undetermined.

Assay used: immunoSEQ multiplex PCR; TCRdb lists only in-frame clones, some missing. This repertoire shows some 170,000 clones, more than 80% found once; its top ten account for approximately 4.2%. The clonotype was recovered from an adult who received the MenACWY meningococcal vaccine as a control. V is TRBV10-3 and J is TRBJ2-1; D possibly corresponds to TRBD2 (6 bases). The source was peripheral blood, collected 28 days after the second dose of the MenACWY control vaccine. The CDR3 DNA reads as TGTGCCATCAGTGAGTCATACCGGGACTTGTCGTTCTTC. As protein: CAISESYRDLSFF.